This TCR beta chain derives from a study of T cells in tuberculosis. Germline trimming cut 4 bases from V and 5 bases from J; bases unmatched to any gene: 2. CDR1 is SGHNT, CDR2 YYREEE, per germline (reference sequence). The CDR3 has 15 residues. As to time point: new active TB diagnosis, blood taken before or within 7 days of starting treatment. The table came from immunoSEQ multiplex PCR; TCRdb's copy has only in-frame clones and leaves some out. The profile shows about 30,000 clones, 91% of them singletons. The chain employs TRBV5-4 and TRBJ2-1; 14 bases align to TRBD2. Sequencing used PBMCs, obtained at tuberculosis diagnosis. The TCR comes from an adult with tuberculosis. The CDR3 bases are TGTGCCAGCAGCCGGGGACTAGCGGGGGACAATGAGCAGTTCTTC. This translates into CASSRGLAGDNEQFF.